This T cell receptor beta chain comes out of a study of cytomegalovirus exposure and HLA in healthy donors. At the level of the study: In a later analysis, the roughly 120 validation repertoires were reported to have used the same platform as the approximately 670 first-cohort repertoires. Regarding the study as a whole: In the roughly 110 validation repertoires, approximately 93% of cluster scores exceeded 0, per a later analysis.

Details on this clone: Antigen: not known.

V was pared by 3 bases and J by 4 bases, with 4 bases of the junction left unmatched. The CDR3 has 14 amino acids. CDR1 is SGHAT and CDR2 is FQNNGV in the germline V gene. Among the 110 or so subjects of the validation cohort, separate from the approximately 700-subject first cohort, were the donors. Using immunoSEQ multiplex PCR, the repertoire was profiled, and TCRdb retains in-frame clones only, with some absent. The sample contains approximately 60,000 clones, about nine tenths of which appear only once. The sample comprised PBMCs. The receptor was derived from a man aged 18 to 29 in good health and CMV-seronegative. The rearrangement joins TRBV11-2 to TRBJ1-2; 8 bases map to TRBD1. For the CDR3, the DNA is TGTGCCAGCAGCTTGGACAGGGACCTCTATGGCTACACCTTC. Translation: CASSLDRDLYGYTF.